This TCR beta chain comes out of a study of radiation and T cells in renal cell carcinoma. The V gene lost 5 bases and the J gene lost 2 bases, with 13 bases spanning the gap. CDR1 and CDR2 (germline): MGHDK, SYGVNS. This CDR3 is 15 amino acids long. Assay used: immunoSEQ multiplex PCR; TCRdb lists only in-frame clones, some missing. Counted here are about 78,000 clones, roughly nine tenths occurring once; the ten biggest clones make up roughly 6%. Time point noted: blood 4 weeks post-SBRT, at nephrectomy. Treatment here: 15 Gy SBRT to primary tumor, nephrectomy 4 weeks later. The sample consisted of blood, taken from a patient whose treatment included radiotherapy and nephrectomy. The chain couples TRBV25-1 to TRBJ1-3, with no clear D. This sequence originates from a woman aged 65 to 85 with renal cell carcinoma. The CDR3 loop reads CASSRTDPPGNTIYF. The CDR3 nucleotides read TGTGCCAGCAGTAGGACGGATCCCCCTGGAAACACCATATATTTT.